This record concerns one T cell receptor (beta chain) sequence. Its antigen is not identified. The CDR3 covers 14 residues. The V and J ends lost 10 bases and 6 bases, in that order; junction bases with no gene match: 13. Germline CDR1 LNHDA, CDR2 SQIVND (reference sequence). The entry originates in a study of cytomegalovirus exposure and HLA in healthy donors. Findings and limits, study-wide: Productive rates of about 90% or about 30% were seen for most TCR beta V segments in an earlier analysis. The likely explanation for a cluster of highly shared sequence variants was sequencing artifact. The investigators catalogued about 170 TCR beta chains as cytomegalovirus-associated.

PCR primers comprised 60 Vbeta and 13 Jbeta primers. Only in-frame clones appear in the TCRdb table, and some are missing; sequencing was by immunoSEQ multiplex PCR. The sample has 150,000 to 200,000 clones, around two thirds seen once. This rearrangement joins TRBV19 to TRBJ1-2; 8 positions agree with TRBD1. The receptor was isolated from a man aged 45-60 years in good health and CMV-seronegative. Source material: PBMCs. CDR3 sequence reads: CATKVPGTGNGYTF. Written as DNA, the CDR3 is TGTGCCACTAAAGTACCCGGGACAGGAAATGGCTACACCTTC.